Below, 12 T cell receptor beta chains from the same sample are listed, as sequenced in a study of T cell responses to AZD1222 COVID-19 vaccine. Profiling relied on immunoSEQ multiplex PCR, and the TCRdb table lists in-frame clones only, not all of them. Of about 190,000 clones listed, around 93% were seen once; the top ten hold roughly 9.2%. The source was peripheral blood, collected on day 0 of AZD1222 vaccination. These receptors originate from an adult in good health.

The chain links TRBV9 to TRBJ2-1; D unresolved. Trimming stripped 5 bases from V and 0 bases from J, with 6 bases between. This CDR3 has 13 amino acids. Germline V gene lookup returns CDR1 SGDLS and CDR2 YYNGEE. CDR3 coding DNA: TGTGCCAGCAGTGCAAACTCCTACAATGAGCAGTTCTTC. It specifies CASSANSYNEQFF.

V and J are TRBV5-1 and TRBJ2-7, with D possibly TRBD1 on 5 matching bases. CDR1 is SGHRS and CDR2 is YFSETQ in the germline V gene. Trimming took off 0 bases at V and 5 bases at J, with 12 bases between the two ends. The CDR3 is 14 amino acids. The CDR3 is CASSLETAKDEQYF. The CDR3, as DNA: TGCGCCAGCAGCTTGGAGACAGCAAAGGACGAGCAGTACTTC.

The genes are TRBV19 and TRBJ1-2; TRBD1 might be the D (5 bases). Germline V lookup: CDR1 LNHDA, CDR2 SQIVND (reference sequence). The ends were cut back, 8 bases at V and 0 bases at J, with 13 bases in the middle. CDR3 size: 14 residues. The CDR3 bases are TGTGCCAGTGACGGGGGGAGAGCTAACTATGGCTACACCTTC. Its translation is CASDGGRANYGYTF. Full variable domain (remainder filled in from reference TRBV19 and TRBJ1-2): DGGITQSPKYLFRKEGQNVTLSCEQNLNHDAMYWYRQDPGQGLRLIYYSQIVNDFQKGDIAEGYSVSREKKESFPLTVTSAQKNPTAFYLCASDGGRANYGYTFGSGTRLTVV.

The chain links TRBV3-1 (or the pseudogene TRBV3-2) to TRBJ2-7; TRBD1 agrees at 7 bases. The CDR3 has 21 residues. CDR1 is LGHDT and CDR2 is YNNKEL in the germline V gene (reference sequence). V gave up 3 bases and J gave up 0 bases; unmatched junction bases: 23. Here the CDR3 reads CASSHSDLVGPRDSPSYEQYF. The CDR3 region has the DNA TGTGCCAGCAGCCACAGCGACTTAGTGGGGCCCCGGGACAGTCCCTCCTACGAGCAGTACTTC.

This chain connects TRBV19 to TRBJ1-1, with 7 bases matching TRBD1. The CDR3 covers 17 residues. V was pared by 4 bases and J by 7 bases, with 18 bases of the junction left unmatched. From germline, CDR1 is LNHDA and CDR2 SQIVND (reference sequence). The CDR3 region is CASSTSRQGTRRYEAFF. The CDR3 region has the DNA TGTGCCAGTAGTACCTCCCGACAGGGCACTCGACGGTATGAAGCTTTCTTT.

The J gene is TRBJ2-1, the V gene TRBV27, with TRBD1 matching over 8 bases. The germline V gene encodes CDR1 MNHEY and CDR2 SMNVEV (reference sequence). V lost 1 base and J lost 0; bases outside the gene matches: 8. CDR3 length: 18 amino acids. CDR3 sequence (DNA): TGTGCCAGCAGTTTATTCCCTCAGGGGGCATTCTCCTACAATGAGCAGTTCTTC. This codes for CASSLFPQGAFSYNEQFF.

The chain couples TRBV28 to TRBJ2-7; 7 bases fit TRBD1. The CDR3 covers 14 residues. CDR1 is MDHEN and CDR2 is SYDVKM in the germline V gene. Losses at the gene ends were 4 bases for V and 2 bases for J; bases not matched to a gene: 5. The CDR3 spells CASSSSGGPYEQYF. The CDR3 DNA reads TGTGCCAGCAGTTCCTCAGGGGGTCCCTACGAGCAGTACTTC.

The chain has TRBV27 and TRBJ1-5; D gene unclear. The CDR3 spans 12 residues. The germline CDR1 and CDR2 sequences are MNHEY and SMNVEV (reference sequence). The ends were cut back, 3 bases at V and 12 bases at J, with 12 bases in the middle. The CDR3 here is CASSFTMGIQHF. The CDR3 nucleotides read TGTGCCAGCAGTTTTACGATGGGGATCCAGCATTTT.

This clone was counted only a few times. V usage is TRBV2 and J usage is TRBJ2-7, with TRBD2 matching over 13 bases. Germline V gene lookup returns CDR1 SNHLY and CDR2 FYNNEI. This CDR3 spans 14 amino acids. J gave up 5 bases and V 6 bases, and 4 bases lay outside the gene matches. CDR3 protein: CASRTGTSGDEQYF. The CDR3 DNA reads as TGTGCCAGCAGGACCGGGACTAGCGGGGACGAGCAGTACTTC.

V and J are TRBV10-1 and TRBJ2-5; 14 bases map to TRBD2. The CDR3 runs to 16 residues. The junction had 3 bases not matched to a gene; V was cut back by 2 bases and J by 4 bases. Germline loops: CDR1 WNHNN, CDR2 SYGVQD (reference sequence). CDR3 bases: TGCGCCAGCAGTGAGACCGGGACTAGCGGGAGAGAGACCCAGTACTTC. Residues: CASSETGTSGRETQYF.

The chain recombines TRBV29-1 with TRBJ2-2; 10 bases are shared with TRBD1. J was trimmed by 4 bases and V by 4 bases; bases with no gene match: 6. The CDR3 sequence is 15 residues long. Germline CDR1 is SQVTM and CDR2 is ANQGSEA. The CDR3 DNA sequence: TGCAGCGTTGTTTCGCGGGACAGGGGCACCGGGGAGCTGTTTTTT. Amino acids: CSVVSRDRGTGELFF.

The gene calls are TRBV28 and TRBJ1-4; a weak D match, TRBD1 (5 bases). The CDR3 length is 14 residues. Deletions cut 3 bases from V and 6 bases from J, with 11 bases between. From germline, CDR1 is MDHEN and CDR2 SYDVKM. The CDR3 sequence: CASSLGGVYEKLFF. The CDR3 coding sequence is TGTGCCAGCAGTTTGGGGGGGGTTTATGAAAAACTGTTTTTT.